This T cell receptor beta chain was profiled in a study of T cell changes during pregnancy in multiple sclerosis. Method: immunoSEQ multiplex PCR; TCRdb's copy keeps in-frame clones and lacks some. The table lists around 83,000 clones, about 89% of them singletons. V shed 2 bases and J shed 7 bases, with 17 bases lying between them. This CDR3 comprises 15 residues. Germline CDR1 is MNHEY and CDR2 is SVGAGI. This clonotype was sampled from a female donor with multiple sclerosis, enrolled in a pregnancy study. Specimen: CD4+ T cells from peripheral blood mononuclear cells, collected in the second trimester of pregnancy. V usage is TRBV6-5 and J usage is TRBJ1-1; D unclear. This CDR3 reads CASSYMADPEGEAFF. The CDR3 bases are TGTGCCAGCAGTTACATGGCCGACCCTGAGGGTGAAGCTTTCTTT.